This entry is about one T cell receptor (beta chain). The CDR3 sequence is 16 residues long. Per germline, CDR1 LNHDA and CDR2 SQIVND (reference sequence). Deletions cut 5 bases from V and 0 bases from J, with 14 bases between. This entry comes from a study of beta chain features in type 1 diabetes. Sequenced material consisted of expressed TCRB transcripts (all of the isolated RNA was reverse transcribed). Sequenced by immunoSEQ multiplex PCR; TCRdb stores in-frame clones only, minus some. The table lists around 250,000 clones, 27% of them singletons. The gene calls are TRBV19 and TRBJ2-1, with D perhaps TRBD2 (6 bases). Sequencing was carried out using central memory CD4+ T cells from blood. The TCR originated in a man aged 30 to 45 in good health. Here the CDR3 reads CASSHPSGDSYNEQFF. CDR3 DNA sequence: TGTGCCAGTAGTCACCCTTCGGGGGACTCCTACAATGAGCAGTTCTTC. Filled out from reference TRBV19 and TRBJ2-1, the complete variable domain reads DGGITQSPKYLFRKEGQNVTLSCEQNLNHDAMYWYRQDPGQGLRLIYYSQIVNDFQKGDIAEGYSVSREKKESFPLTVTSAQKNPTAFYLCASSHPSGDSYNEQFFGPGTRLTVL.